These 19 T cell receptor beta chains came from one sample sequenced in a study of cytomegalovirus exposure and HLA in healthy donors. Use of 60 Vbeta and 13 Jbeta primers characterized the PCR. Measured with immunoSEQ multiplex PCR; TCRdb has only the in-frame clones, and not every one. The data hold roughly 160,000 clones, with 85% observed a single time. Sequencing was carried out using PBMCs. These receptor sequences come from a boy between 2 and 15 years old in good health and CMV-seronegative.

The V and J genes are TRBV13 and TRBJ2-3; TRBD1 matches at 8 bases. With 5 bases clipped from V and 5 bases from J, the junction kept 6 bases outside the gene matches. This CDR3 is built from 14 residues. Germline V gene sequence: CDR1 PRHDT, CDR2 FYEKMQ (reference sequence). For the CDR3, the DNA is TGTGCCAGCAGCCCCCGGACAGGGAGAGATACGCAGTATTTT. Amino acids: CASSPRTGRDTQYF.

Points on this clone: The junction shows a germline mismatch at one end, possibly a read error. The chain combines TRBV7-9 with TRBJ1-1; D uncertain. This CDR3 has 12 amino acids. Germline V lookup: CDR1 SEHNR, CDR2 FQNEAQ (reference sequence). Written as DNA, the CDR3 is TGTTCCAGCAGCCGCGAATTAACTGAAGCTTTCTTT. Its translation: CSSSRELTEAFF. The complete variable domain, with remaining parts taken from reference TRBV7-9 and TRBJ1-1, reads DTGVSQNPRHKITKRGQNVTFRCDPISEHNRLYWYRQTLGQGPEFLTYFQNEAQLEKSRLLSDRFSAERPKGSFSTLEIQRTEQGDSAMYLCSSSRELTEAFFGQGTRLTVV.

J is TRBJ2-1 and V is TRBV28; TRBD1 is a possible D gene (6 bases). V gave up 7 bases and J gave up 3 bases, with 22 bases separating them. The V gene's germline CDR1 is MDHEN and CDR2 SYDVKM. This CDR3 region has 17 residues. The CDR3, as DNA: TGTGCCAGCATCCGGGACCTTACAGGGTTTCTCTACAATGAGCAGTTCTTC. It is translated as CASIRDLTGFLYNEQFF.

This clone was found a few times. The V call is TRBV23-1, the J call TRBJ2-7; 8 bases align to TRBD1. TRBV23-1 is treated as an ORF (open reading frame) with a function not yet certain. Unmatched junction bases numbered 0, after V lost 2 bases and J lost 6 bases. CDR3 size: 12 residues. The CDR3 DNA is TGCGCCAGCAGTCAAACAGGGGGCGAGCAGTACTTC. It specifies CASSQTGGEQYF.

V and J are TRBV18 and TRBJ2-4; 7 nucleotides match TRBD1. Germline lookup yields CDR1 KGHSH and CDR2 LQKENI. Unmatched junction bases numbered 12, after V lost 3 bases and J lost 4 bases. CDR3 length equals 17 residues. The CDR3 sequence is CASSPPSLGTVKNIQYF. The CDR3 DNA sequence: TGTGCCAGCTCACCTCCATCCCTCGGGACAGTAAAAAACATTCAGTACTTC.

The V and J genes are TRBV5-6 and TRBJ2-7; TRBD2 matches at 12 bases. V shed 4 bases and J 6 bases; nucleotides not matched to a gene: 5. CDR3 length equals 14 residues. Germline CDR1 reads SGHDT; CDR2 reads YYEEEE. The CDR3 region has the DNA TGTGCCAGCAGCAGACTAGCGGGAGTCCCCGAGCAGTACTTC. Translating it yields CASSRLAGVPEQYF.

CDR3 sequence reads: CASSLRIRAGETQYF. The DNA for the CDR3 is TGTGCCAGCAGTTTAAGGATCAGGGCCGGAGAGACCCAGTACTTC. V usage is TRBV28 and J usage is TRBJ2-5, with D tentatively TRBD1 (5 bases). Germline V CDR1 and CDR2: MDHEN, SYDVKM. V was trimmed by 2 bases and J by 4 bases, leaving 14 bases between them. The CDR3 sequence is 15 residues long.

The chain joins TRBV28 to TRBJ1-3; D gene unclear. Trimming took off 3 bases at V and 3 bases at J, with 15 bases between the two ends. Germline V CDR1 and CDR2: MDHEN, SYDVKM. The CDR3 sequence is 16 residues long. In DNA, the CDR3 is TGTGCCAGCAGTTTGTTGCAAGTCGGGATTGGAAACACCATATATTTT. It codes for CASSLLQVGIGNTIYF.

The gene calls are TRBV11-2 and TRBJ1-4; 8 bases align to TRBD1. Germline assignment: CDR1 SGHAT and CDR2 FQNNGV. J was trimmed by 7 bases and V by 6 bases; bases with no gene match: 7. CDR3 length: 14 residues. CDR3 bases: TGTGCCAGCAGTCGACAGGGGATCGGTGAAAAACTGTTTTTT. Translation gives CASSRQGIGEKLFF.

This chain links TRBV7-9 with TRBJ2-7; 7 bases agree with TRBD1. Germline assignment: CDR1 SEHNR and CDR2 FQNEAQ (reference sequence). This CDR3 has 13 residues. With 5 bases clipped from V and 0 bases from J, the junction kept 1 base outside the gene matches. CDR3 sequence (DNA): TGTGCCAGCAGCCGGGACAGCTCCTACGAGCAGTACGTC. Its translation is CASSRDSSYEQYV.

This clone was recorded once. V and J are TRBV6-5 and TRBJ2-1, with D possibly TRBD2 on 5 matching bases. The germline gives CDR1 MNHEY, CDR2 SVGAGI. The CDR3 runs to 11 residues. V shed 9 bases and J shed 6 bases, with 9 bases lying between them. The CDR3 loop is CASTRGNEQFF. DNA of the CDR3: TGTGCCAGTACACGGGGCAATGAGCAGTTCTTC.

The V call is TRBV9, the J call TRBJ2-3, with 11 positions matching TRBD2. Germline V gene sequence: CDR1 SGDLS, CDR2 YYNGEE. The CDR3 is made up of 16 amino acids. With V trimmed by 4 bases and J by 4 bases, 8 bases remained unmatched. In DNA, the CDR3 is TGTGCCAGCAGCCCTTCACTAGCGGGAGTTTCAGATACGCAGTATTTT. The encoded protein is CASSPSLAGVSDTQYF.

This clone came up once. The V and J genes are TRBV5-1 and TRBJ1-1; unclear D gene. Germline lookup yields CDR1 SGHRS and CDR2 YFSETQ. This CDR3 has 14 amino acids. Between the trimmed V and J ends, which lost 4 bases and 4 bases, there was a span of 14 bases. The CDR3 protein is CASSLNVGSTEAFF. The CDR3 region has the DNA TGCGCCAGCAGCCTCAATGTTGGGAGCACTGAAGCTTTCTTT.

The V and J genes are TRBV7-8 and TRBJ2-3; weak D call: TRBD2 (6 bases). V lost 3 bases to trimming and J lost 4 bases, with 14 bases between them. The length of the CDR3 is 15 residues. Germline-derived CDR1 and CDR2 are SGHVS and FQNEAQ. CDR3 bases: TGTGCCAGCAGCTTTTACCGCGGGGCCCCAGATACGCAGTATTTT. Its translation is CASSFYRGAPDTQYF.

This clone was seen more than once but under ten times. Other DNA sequences of this sample code for an identical CDR3. The rearrangement joins TRBV28 to TRBJ1-2; 7 bases line up with TRBD1. The CDR3 has 14 residues. CDR1 MDHEN and CDR2 SYDVKM come from the germline V gene. J gave up 4 bases and V 3 bases, and 5 bases lay outside the gene matches. The CDR3 sequence: CASSLGAGGYGYTF. CDR3 sequence (DNA): TGTGCCAGCAGTTTGGGCGCAGGGGGCTATGGCTACACCTTC.

This chain connects TRBV6-5 to TRBJ1-1; a weak D match, TRBD1 (6 bases). V was shortened by 9 bases and J by 10 bases, with 15 bases between the two germline ends. Germline V gene lookup returns CDR1 MNHEY and CDR2 SVGAGI. CDR3 length equals 11 residues. CDR3 nucleotides: TGTGCCAGTTTTAGGGGGAACTCAGCTTTCTTT. As protein: CASFRGNSAFF.

In this sample, this clone turned up a few times. This chain joins TRBV30 and TRBJ2-7; possibly TRBD2 for D (5 bases). V lost 2 bases to trimming and J lost 0 bases, with 11 bases between them. CDR1 is GTSNPN, CDR2 SVGIG, per germline (reference sequence). This CDR3 is 14 amino acids long. CDR3 amino acids: CAWSLEAVSYEQYF. DNA for the CDR3: TGTGCCTGGAGTTTGGAGGCTGTCTCCTACGAGCAGTACTTC. The full variable domain, in which reference TRBV30 and TRBJ2-7 provide the parts outside the CDR3, is SQTIHQWPATLVQPVGSPLSLECTVEGTSNPNLYWYRQAAGRGLQLLFYSVGIGQISSEVPQNLSASRPQDRQFILSSKKLLLSDSGFYLCAWSLEAVSYEQYFGPGTRLTVT.

This clone has only one observation. V is TRBV7-2 and J is TRBJ2-5; D perhaps matches TRBD2 (6 bases). The germline V and J ends were trimmed by 3 bases and 5 bases, with 16 bases remaining between them. The CDR3 length is 15 residues. CDR1 and CDR2 (germline): SGHTA, FQGNSA. CDR3 nucleotides: TGTGCCAGCAGCTTCGCCGGGACTCCGGGGGAGACCCAGTACTTC. Its protein product is CASSFAGTPGETQYF.

The genes are TRBV7-9 and TRBJ2-7; weak D call: TRBD2 (6 bases). The CDR3 has 13 residues. Per the germline V gene, CDR1 is SEHNR and CDR2 is FQNEAQ (reference sequence). V lost 5 bases and J 5 bases, leaving 13 bases between the germline ends. The CDR3 DNA is TGTGCCAGCAGCCAATCCGGAGGGGACGAGCAGTACGTC. This encodes CASSQSGGDEQYV.